Each of the 14 T cell receptor beta chains below was sequenced from the same sample in a study of CD8 T cells in Susac syndrome. An amount of RNA that ranged from roughly 0.5 to 1 ug was reverse transcribed with random hexamers. TCRdb re-called the immunoSEQ multiplex PCR reads through MiXCR, storing one row per CDR3 protein. Of some 180,000 distinct CDR3 sequences detected, over 85% appear once; the ten largest clones hold around 0.11%. The specimen was CD4+ T cells from PBMCs. These receptors were taken from a human donor in good health.

This clonotype was observed once. This chain joins TRBV29-1 and TRBJ1-2; D is ambiguous. The CDR3 is 13 residues long. Germline CDR1 SQVTM, CDR2 ANQGSEA. Trimming pared 8 bases from V and 10 bases from J, leaving 23 bases between. CDR3 bases: TGCAGCCTCTCTCCCGGCTTCCGAGTGGACTACACCTTC. As protein: CSLSPGFRVDYTF.

The V call is TRBV20-1, the J call TRBJ2-5, with 7 bases matching TRBD2. Germline assignment: CDR1 DFQATT and CDR2 SNEGSKA (reference sequence). The CDR3 runs to 12 residues. With 6 bases clipped from V and 1 base from J, the junction kept 2 bases outside the gene matches. CDR3: CSAKRGQETQYF. The CDR3 DNA reads TGCAGTGCGAAGCGGGGCCAAGAGACCCAGTACTTC.

The V call is TRBV20-1, the J call TRBJ2-5, with 7 positions matching TRBD2. The CDR3 loop spans 12 amino acids. Trimming took 5 bases from V and 3 from J; bases not matched to a gene: 3. CDR1 is DFQATT, CDR2 SNEGSKA, per germline (reference sequence). For the CDR3, the DNA is TGCAGTGCTGAGCGGGGAGAAGAGACCCAGTACTTC. Protein product: CSAERGEETQYF.

The chain is built from TRBV7-3 and TRBJ2-1; possibly TRBD2 for D (6 bases). V was pared by 3 bases and J by 4 bases, with 13 bases between. Germline V gives CDR1 SGHTA, CDR2 FQGTGA. The CDR3 has 15 amino acids. The CDR3 is CASSFTGGPYNEQFF. The CDR3 nucleotides are TGTGCCAGCAGCTTCACCGGAGGGCCTTACAATGAGCAGTTCTTC.

V is TRBV20-1 and J is TRBJ1-2, with D tentatively TRBD1 (5 bases). The CDR3 loop spans 16 amino acids. Germline CDR1 reads DFQATT; CDR2 reads SNEGSKA (reference sequence). V was cut by 3 bases and J by 2 bases, with 19 bases left in between. The CDR3 spells CSASQRGRERNYGYTF. DNA of the CDR3: TGCAGTGCTAGTCAAAGAGGCAGGGAACGCAACTATGGCTACACCTTC.

This chain connects TRBV4-2 to TRBJ2-5, with 9 nucleotides matching TRBD2. Germline V gene sequence: CDR1 LGHNA, CDR2 YNFKEQ. The CDR3 sequence is 19 residues long. The trim removed 1 base at V and 5 bases at J, leaving 17 bases unmatched. Here the CDR3 DNA reads TGTGCCAGCAGCCAAGGGCCCAGCGGGAGGCCGCCAACATCGGAGACCCAGTACTTC. Translated, it gives CASSQGPSGRPPTSETQYF.

The V and J genes are TRBV27 and TRBJ1-2; D ambiguous. Trimming left V 5 bases short and J 4 bases short, with 14 bases between. The germline gives CDR1 MNHEY, CDR2 SMNVEV (reference sequence). This CDR3 region has 14 residues. CDR3 region: CASSPAHATYGYTF. The CDR3 coding sequence is TGTGCCAGCAGTCCGGCACACGCTACCTATGGCTACACCTTC.

Here the CDR3 DNA reads TGCAGTGCTAGGAGGGTCCCCTCGGTGAACACTGAAGCTTTCTTT. It specifies CSARRVPSVNTEAFF. V gene TRBV20-1 combines with J gene TRBJ1-1, with D hard to call. Trimming shortened V by 3 bases and J by 0 bases, and 14 bases separated the two germline ends. CDR3 length: 15 residues. Germline CDR1 DFQATT, CDR2 SNEGSKA (reference sequence).

This clonotype has just one count. The V and J genes are TRBV3-1 and TRBJ2-7; unclear D gene. From germline, CDR1 is LGHDT and CDR2 YNNKEL (reference sequence). V lost 1 base to trimming and J lost 7 bases, with 5 bases between them. CDR3 length: 11 residues. The CDR3 reads CASSQAREQYF. CDR3 nucleotides: TGTGCCAGCAGCCAAGCCCGGGAGCAGTACTTC.

The sample holds one count of this clonotype. V and J are TRBV9 and TRBJ2-5; D is unresolved. The CDR3 contains 13 residues. The ends were cut back, 0 bases at V and 7 bases at J, with 10 bases in the middle. Germline V gives CDR1 SGDLS, CDR2 YYNGEE. The CDR3 spells CASSVVTGGTQYF. The CDR3 bases are TGTGCCAGCAGCGTAGTTACCGGCGGGACCCAGTACTTC.

The chain has TRBV29-1 and TRBJ2-1, with 9 bases lining up with TRBD1. V gave up 0 bases and J gave up 9 bases; unmatched junction bases: 9. Germline CDR1 SQVTM, CDR2 ANQGSEA. The CDR3 sequence is 15 residues long. CDR3 region: CSVEDQVYRGLEQFF. In DNA form, the CDR3 reads TGCAGCGTTGAAGATCAGGTTTACAGGGGGCTTGAGCAGTTCTTC.

J is TRBJ2-7 and V is TRBV9; D might be TRBD2 (5 bases). There are 13 residues in the CDR3. Trimming shortened V by 0 bases and J by 2 bases, and 6 bases separated the two germline ends. Germline V gives CDR1 SGDLS, CDR2 YYNGEE. CDR3 residues: CASSVAGTYEQYF. The CDR3, as DNA: TGTGCCAGCAGCGTAGCCGGGACCTACGAGCAGTACTTC.

This chain uses TRBV29-1 with TRBJ2-3; TRBD2 agrees at 8 bases. Trimming at V came to 1 base and at J to 4 bases, leaving 4 bases not matched to a gene. The V gene's germline CDR1 is SQVTM and CDR2 ANQGSEA. The CDR3 has 14 residues. The CDR3 here is CSVEVTGGPDTQYF. In nucleotides, the CDR3 is TGCAGCGTTGAAGTGACGGGAGGGCCAGATACGCAGTATTTT.

The rearrangement links TRBV5-6 to TRBJ2-5, with D perhaps given as TRBD1 or TRBD2 (5 bases each). V was shortened by 8 bases and J by 4 bases, with 12 bases between the two germline ends. The CDR3 runs to 12 residues. The germline V gene encodes CDR1 SGHDT and CDR2 YYEEEE. CDR3 sequence (DNA): TGTGCCAGTGGGGGTTCCGGAGAGACCCAGTACTTC. As protein: CASGGSGETQYF.